Listed below are T cell receptor beta chains from one sample, sequenced in a study of cytotoxic CD8 clonotypes in ibrutinib-treated CLL. The assay was immunoSEQ multiplex PCR, and TCRdb's table has in-frame clones only and misses some. Here the sample spans 50,000 to 60,000 clones, 83% being singletons. This specimen was PBMCs, taken after 24 months of ibrutinib treatment. The receptors come from a human donor with chronic lymphocytic leukemia. Both conserved end residues are part of each CDR3. A D gene is named only where the DNA matches it firmly. The size entry is marked missing in some rows and otherwise reads once, few, many or a size class.

TRBV28	-	-	TRBJ1-5	CASRQEGHQPQHF	TGTGCCAGCAGACAGGAGGGCCATCAGCCCCAGCATTTT
TRBV7-6	-	-	TRBJ2-2	CASSLLTPGTGELFF	TGTGCCAGCAGCTTATTGACCCCTGGCACCGGGGAGCTGTTTTTT
TRBV9	-	-	TRBJ2-3	CASSVTTDTQYF	TGTGCCAGCAGCGTGACCACAGATACGCAGTATTTT
TRBV7-4	-	-	TRBJ2-4	CASRLAKNIQYF	TGTGCCAGCAGGTTAGCCAAAAACATTCAGTACTTC
TRBV5-6	-	-	TRBJ2-7	CASRDRISYEQYF	TGTGCCAGCCGCGACAGGATCTCCTACGAGCAGTACTTC
TRBV4-1	few	-	TRBJ1-2	CASSHLGGYTF	TGCGCCAGCAGCCACCTCGGTGGCTACACCTTC
TRBV18	-	-	TRBJ2-1	CASSPPYNEQFF	TGTGCCAGCTCACCACCATACAATGAGCAGTTCTTC
TRBV5-1	-	TRBD1	TRBJ1-2	CASSLGTGRADSYGYTF	TGCGCCAGCAGCTTGGGGACAGGGCGCGCGGATTCCTATGGCTACACCTTC
TRBV10-1	-	-	TRBJ2-2	CASRGNTGELFF	TGCGCCAGCAGAGGGAACACCGGGGAGCTGTTTTTT
TRBV6-6	-	TRBD2	TRBJ2-4	CASSQSSGVAKNIQYF	TGTGCCAGCAGTCAATCTAGCGGGGTAGCCAAAAACATTCAGTACTTC
TRBV2	-	-	TRBJ1-4	CASSAGIREKLFF	TGTGCCAGCAGTGCAGGGATTCGGGAAAAACTGTTTTTT
TRBV30	-	-	TRBJ1-4	CAWSSFERGEKLFF	TGTGCCTGGAGTTCCTTCGAGAGGGGAGAAAAACTGTTTTTT
TRBV11-2	-	-	TRBJ1-2	CASSLSNYGYTF	TGTGCCAGCAGCTTATCTAACTATGGCTACACCTTC
TRBV6-5	-	TRBD1	TRBJ2-1	CASRRTGGEIDEQFF	TGTGCCAGCAGACGGACAGGGGGCGAGATCGATGAGCAGTTCTTC
TRBV11-2	-	-	TRBJ2-2	CASSPYRSDTGELFF	TGTGCCAGCAGTCCCTATCGGTCGGATACCGGGGAGCTGTTTTTT
TRBV2	-	-	TRBJ1-3	CASRKLASGNTIYF	TGTGCCAGCAGGAAGCTCGCCTCTGGAAACACCATATATTTT
TRBV18	-	-	TRBJ1-3	CASSTQQDNTIYF	TGTGCCAGCTCAACCCAACAAGACAACACCATATATTTT
TRBV19	-	TRBD2	TRBJ2-1	CASTPGTSGRYEQFF	TGTGCCAGTACCCCAGGGACTAGCGGGAGATATGAGCAGTTCTTC
TRBV30	-	-	TRBJ2-2	CAWIESPFRSGELFF	TGTGCCTGGATAGAATCCCCATTCCGGTCCGGGGAGCTGTTTTTT
TRBV6-5	once	-	TRBJ2-6	CASSYSPNSGANVLTF	TGTGCCAGCAGTTACTCGCCGAACTCTGGGGCCAACGTCCTGACTTTC
TRBV29-1	-	TRBD2	TRBJ2-4	CSVVRGGSDKNIQYF	TGCAGCGTTGTCCGGGGGGGTTCGGACAAAAACATTCAGTACTTC
TRBV11-2	-	-	TRBJ2-2	CASSPGVRNTGELFF	TGTGCCAGCAGCCCGGGAGTTCGGAACACCGGGGAGCTGTTTTTT
TRBV30	once	-	TRBJ2-4	CAWSSGGGGNIQYF	TGTGCCTGGAGTTCAGGGGGAGGCGGAAACATTCAGTACTTC
TRBV7-9	-	TRBD1	TRBJ1-2	CASSSRDRVFDGYTF	TGTGCCAGCAGCTCCCGGGACAGGGTTTTCGATGGCTACACCTTC
TRBV5-4	-	-	TRBJ2-6	CASSLGTPGANVLTF	TGTGCCAGCAGCTTGGGGACGCCTGGGGCCAACGTCCTGACTTTC
TRBV21-1	few	-	TRBJ1-2	CASRGDSLEGYTF	TGTGCCAGCAGAGGGGACAGTCTGGAGGGCTACACCTTC
TRBV7-2	-	-	TRBJ2-1	CASSSELYNEQFF	TGTGCCAGCAGCTCGGAACTTTACAATGAGCAGTTCTTC
TRBV7-2	-	TRBD1	TRBJ2-2	CASSPQGTGELFF	TGTGCCAGCAGCCCACAGGGGACCGGGGAGCTGTTTTTT
TRBV6-1	-	-	TRBJ2-7	CASSTAQLQGEQYF	TGTGCCAGCAGCACCGCCCAGCTTCAGGGGGAGCAGTACTTC
TRBV7-8	-	-	TRBJ2-7	CASSSERASSYEQYF	TGTGCCAGCAGTTCCGAGCGGGCCAGCTCCTACGAGCAGTACTTC
TRBV5-1	-	-	TRBJ1-5	CASSLEGGNQPQHF	TGCGCCAGCAGCTTGGAAGGGGGTAATCAGCCCCAGCATTTT
TRBV4-1	-	-	TRBJ1-1	CASSQSGTLGIEAFF	TGCGCCAGCAGCCAATCCGGGACGCTTGGAATTGAAGCTTTCTTT
TRBV28	-	-	TRBJ1-3	CASSLQSGNTIYF	TGTGCCAGCAGTTTACAGTCTGGAAACACCATATATTTT
TRBV12-1	-	-	TRBJ2-1	CASRPAGGIDEQFF	TGTGCCAGCAGGCCCGCCGGAGGGATCGATGAGCAGTTCTTC
TRBV4-2	-	-	TRBJ1-4	CASSPRTAAANEKLFF	TGTGCCAGCAGCCCCCGCACAGCAGCTGCGAATGAAAAACTGTTTTTT
TRBV15	-	TRBD1	TRBJ1-1	CATSEDRGSLNTEAFF	TGTGCCACCAGCGAGGACAGGGGCTCTCTGAACACTGAAGCTTTCTTT
TRBV30	-	-	TRBJ1-2	CAWGGGAVGYTF	TGTGCCTGGGGTGGGGGAGCCGTCGGCTACACCTTC
TRBV7-7	-	-	TRBJ2-3	CAVLKGWINTDTQYF	TGTGCCGTTCTGAAAGGGTGGATTAACACAGATACGCAGTATTTT
TRBV5-4	-	TRBD1	TRBJ1-2	CASRPGTDNYGYTF	TGTGCCAGCAGACCCGGGACAGACAACTATGGCTACACCTTC
TRBV6-1	-	TRBD1	TRBJ1-3	CATTDRGGNTIYF	TGTGCCACCACTGACAGGGGTGGAAACACCATATATTTT
TRBV4-1	-	TRBD2	TRBJ2-5	CASSQQEAGAETQYF	TGCGCCAGCAGCCAACAAGAAGCGGGAGCCGAGACCCAGTACTTC